Below, 6 T cell receptor beta chains from the same sample are listed, as sequenced in a study of T-cell memory formation after mild COVID-19. TCRdb reprocessed the 5' RACE reads with MiXCR, giving one entry per CDR3 protein. The sample lists just under 550,000 distinct CDR3 sequences, roughly 21% seen once, with approximately 13% in the top ten. The specimen sequenced was PBMCs or a T cell subset sorted from them (not recorded which). The source of these receptors is an adult woman who had mild COVID-19 (a few samples of this study predate the infection). Cell type and time point are not known.

V usage is TRBV11-2 and J usage is TRBJ2-1; D not resolved. Trimming cost V 0 bases and J 10 bases, with 10 bases left between them. Looked up from germline, CDR1 is SGHAT and CDR2 is FQNNGV. The CDR3 runs 13 residues. CDR3 amino acids: CASSLEALSEQFF. CDR3 bases: TGTGCCAGCAGCTTAGAAGCGCTGAGCGAGCAGTTCTTC.

The chain has TRBV29-1 and TRBJ2-2; D possibly corresponds to TRBD2 (6 bases). Trimming shortened V by 5 bases and J by 1 base, and 20 bases separated the two germline ends. CDR1 and CDR2 from the germline V gene are SQVTM and ANQGSEA. The CDR3 consists of 17 residues. In nucleotides, the CDR3 is TGCAGCGTTTACACTGGGGGGAGGTCTCGGAACACCGGGGAGCTGTTTTTT. Translated: CSVYTGGRSRNTGELFF.

The V and J genes are TRBV4-1 and TRBJ1-3; D unresolved. V was cut by 1 base and J by 4 bases, with 5 bases left in between. CDR1 MGHRA and CDR2 YSYEKL come from the germline V gene. This CDR3 is built from 13 residues. CDR3 sequence reads: CASSQVVGNTIYF. CDR3 in DNA: TGCGCCAGCAGCCAAGTAGTGGGAAACACCATATATTTT.

V gene TRBV12-3 or TRBV12-4 combines with J gene TRBJ1-5; TRBD1 matches 8 bases. V dropped 5 bases and J dropped 6; count of bases not matched to a gene: 6. The CDR3 sequence is 14 residues long. CDR3 DNA sequence: TGTGCCAGCAGTGTCGACAGGGGCGGTCAGCCCCAGCATTTT. Translated, it gives CASSVDRGGQPQHF.

This clonotype was counted a few times. This chain uses TRBV4-2 with TRBJ2-7; 7 positions match TRBD2. Germline V lookup: CDR1 LGHNA, CDR2 YNFKEQ. After removal of 4 bases from V and 0 bases from J, the junction contained 9 bases not matched to a gene. The CDR3 has 16 residues. The CDR3 spells CASSPGGQRGSYEQYF. In nucleotides, the CDR3 is TGTGCCAGCAGCCCCGGGGGTCAGCGGGGCTCCTACGAGCAGTACTTC.

This clonotype came up a few times. The V gene is TRBV10-3, the J gene TRBJ2-2; 15 bases align to TRBD2. This CDR3 contains 19 residues. J was trimmed by 2 bases and V by 6 bases; bases with no gene match: 10. From germline, CDR1 is ENHRY and CDR2 SYGVKD. CDR3 nucleotide sequence: TGTGCCATCAGGGGCGGACTAGCGGGAGGGCCCGGAAACACCGGGGAGCTGTTTTTT. Translation gives CAIRGGLAGGPGNTGELFF.